This is a list of T cell receptor beta chains from one sample in a study of T cells in pancreatic ductal adenocarcinoma. Repertoires were generated with immunoSEQ multiplex PCR, while TCRdb's copy carries only in-frame clones and drops some. The sample lists more than 15,000 clones; around nine tenths were seen once. The source material was PBMCs. All receptors come from a human donor with pancreatic ductal adenocarcinoma. The CDR3 runs from the conserved cysteine through the conserved F or W. D genes are given only for firm matches. Some rows have no size entry. The others give once, few or many, or a class for an expanded clone.

d_gene: TRBD1; j_gene: TRBJ2-7; abundance: .; v_gene: TRBV11-3; CDR3nt: TGTGCCAGCAGCGCCCGGACAGGGGTAAACGAGCAGTACTTC; CDR3aa: CASSARTGVNEQYF
d_gene: TRBD1; j_gene: TRBJ1-2; abundance: .; v_gene: TRBV5-5; CDR3nt: TGTGCCAGCAGCTATCGACAGGGCTCTTCTGGAGATGGCTACACCTTC; CDR3aa: CASSYRQGSSGDGYTF
d_gene: TRBD2; j_gene: TRBJ2-2; abundance: .; v_gene: TRBV2; CDR3nt: TGTGCCAGCAAAAAGAGCGGGGGCCCGACCGGGGAGCTGTTTTTT; CDR3aa: CASKKSGGPTGELFF
d_gene: .; j_gene: TRBJ1-1; abundance: .; v_gene: TRBV28; CDR3nt: TGTGCCAGCAGTTCGACACCTAACACTGAAGCTTTCTTT; CDR3aa: CASSSTPNTEAFF
d_gene: .; j_gene: TRBJ1-1; abundance: few; v_gene: TRBV7-9; CDR3nt: TGTGCCAGCAGCTTTGGCATGAACACTGAAGCTTTCTTT; CDR3aa: CASSFGMNTEAFF
d_gene: .; j_gene: TRBJ2-2; abundance: .; v_gene: TRBV30; CDR3nt: TGTGCCTGGTCAAGGGAGGTCCCCGGGGAGCTGTTTTTT; CDR3aa: CAWSREVPGELFF
d_gene: TRBD2; j_gene: TRBJ2-1; abundance: .; v_gene: TRBV28; CDR3nt: TGTGCCAGCAGTTTAGGTAGCGGGGGCGTCAATGAGCAGTTCTTC; CDR3aa: CASSLGSGGVNEQFF
d_gene: .; j_gene: TRBJ1-2; abundance: .; v_gene: TRBV6-1; CDR3nt: TGTGCCAGCTGTTATTCGGTGAACTATGGCTACACCTTC; CDR3aa: CASCYSVNYGYTF
d_gene: .; j_gene: TRBJ2-3; abundance: .; v_gene: TRBV6-4; CDR3nt: TGTGCCAGCAGTGCCGAGGGGGGGGGAATTACAGATACGCAGTATTTT; CDR3aa: CASSAEGGGITDTQYF
d_gene: TRBD2; j_gene: TRBJ2-1; abundance: .; v_gene: TRBV9; CDR3nt: TGTGCCAGCAGCTCTCGACTAGCCGTGGGTTACAATGAGCAGTTCTTC; CDR3aa: CASSSRLAVGYNEQFF
d_gene: .; j_gene: TRBJ2-7; abundance: .; v_gene: TRBV19; CDR3nt: TGTGCCAGTAGTATCCAAGGGGATTCCTACGAGCAGTACTTC; CDR3aa: CASSIQGDSYEQYF
d_gene: TRBD2; j_gene: TRBJ2-7; abundance: .; v_gene: TRBV5-4; CDR3nt: TGTGCCAGCAGCGCTGGGGGGACTAGCGGGGACTCCTACGAGCAGTACTTC; CDR3aa: CASSAGGTSGDSYEQYF